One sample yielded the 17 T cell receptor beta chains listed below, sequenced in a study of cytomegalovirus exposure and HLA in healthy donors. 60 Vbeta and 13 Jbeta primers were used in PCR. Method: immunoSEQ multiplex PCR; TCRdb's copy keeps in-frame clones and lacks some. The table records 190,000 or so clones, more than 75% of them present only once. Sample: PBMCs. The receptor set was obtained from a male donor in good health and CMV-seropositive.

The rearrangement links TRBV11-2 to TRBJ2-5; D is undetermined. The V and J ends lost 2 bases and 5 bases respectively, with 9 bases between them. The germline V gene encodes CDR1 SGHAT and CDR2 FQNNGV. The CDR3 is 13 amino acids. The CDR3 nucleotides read TGTGCCAGCAGCTTAAGTGGGCACGAGACCCAGTACTTC. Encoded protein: CASSLSGHETQYF.

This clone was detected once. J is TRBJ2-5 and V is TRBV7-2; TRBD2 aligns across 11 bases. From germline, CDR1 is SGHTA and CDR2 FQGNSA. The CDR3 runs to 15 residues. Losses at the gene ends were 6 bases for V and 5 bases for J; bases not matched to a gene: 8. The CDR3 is CASRPRLAGWETQYF. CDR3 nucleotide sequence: TGTGCCAGCAGACCGAGACTAGCGGGATGGGAGACCCAGTACTTC.

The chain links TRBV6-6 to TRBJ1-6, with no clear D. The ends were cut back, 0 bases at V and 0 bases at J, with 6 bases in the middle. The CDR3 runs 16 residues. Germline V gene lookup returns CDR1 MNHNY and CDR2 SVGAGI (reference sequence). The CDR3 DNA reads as TGTGCCAGCAGTTACTCGGAGAGCTCCTATAATTCACCCCTCCACTTT. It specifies CASSYSESSYNSPLHF.

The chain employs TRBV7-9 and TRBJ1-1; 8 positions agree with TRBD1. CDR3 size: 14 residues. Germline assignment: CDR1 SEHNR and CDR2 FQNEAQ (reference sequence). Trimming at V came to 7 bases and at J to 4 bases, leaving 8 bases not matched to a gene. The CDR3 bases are TGTGCCAGCACAAAGACAGGGGAGGGCACTGAAGCTTTCTTT. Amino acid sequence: CASTKTGEGTEAFF. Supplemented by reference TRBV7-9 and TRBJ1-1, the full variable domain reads DTGVSQNPRHKITKRGQNVTFRCDPISEHNRLYWYRQTLGQGPEFLTYFQNEAQLEKSRLLSDRFSAERPKGSFSTLEIQRTEQGDSAMYLCASTKTGEGTEAFFGQGTRLTVV.

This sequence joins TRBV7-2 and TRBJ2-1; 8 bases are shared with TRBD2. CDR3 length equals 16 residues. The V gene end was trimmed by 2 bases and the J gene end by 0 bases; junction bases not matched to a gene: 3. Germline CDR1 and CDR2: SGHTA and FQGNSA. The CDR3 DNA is TGTGCCAGCAGCTTACGAACTAGCGGCTCCTACAATGAGCAGTTCTTC. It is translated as CASSLRTSGSYNEQFF.

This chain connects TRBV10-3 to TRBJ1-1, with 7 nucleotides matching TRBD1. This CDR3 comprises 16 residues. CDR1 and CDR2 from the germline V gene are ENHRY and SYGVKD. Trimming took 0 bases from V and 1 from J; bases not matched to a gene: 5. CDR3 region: CAISESQKGANTEAFF. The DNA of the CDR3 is TGTGCCATCAGTGAGTCACAGAAGGGGGCGAACACTGAAGCTTTCTTT.

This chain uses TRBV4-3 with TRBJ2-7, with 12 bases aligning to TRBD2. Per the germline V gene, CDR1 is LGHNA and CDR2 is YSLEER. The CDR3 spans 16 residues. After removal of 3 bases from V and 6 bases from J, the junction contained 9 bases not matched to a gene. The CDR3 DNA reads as TGCGCCAGCAGCCACGGTCTAGCGGGGGGGCTGAGCGAGCAGTACTTC. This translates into CASSHGLAGGLSEQYF.

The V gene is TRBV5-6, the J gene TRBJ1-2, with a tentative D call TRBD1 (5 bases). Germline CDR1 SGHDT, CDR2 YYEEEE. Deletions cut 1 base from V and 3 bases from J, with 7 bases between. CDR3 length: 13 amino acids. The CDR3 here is CASSLQGYYGYTF. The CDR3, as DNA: TGTGCCAGCAGCTTGCAGGGCTACTATGGCTACACCTTC. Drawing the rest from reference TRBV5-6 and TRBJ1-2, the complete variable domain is DAGVTQSPTHLIKTRGQQVTLRCSPKSGHDTVSWYQQALGQGPQFIFQYYEEEERQRGNFPDRFSGHQFPNYSSELNVNALLLGDSALYLCASSLQGYYGYTFGSGTRLTVV.

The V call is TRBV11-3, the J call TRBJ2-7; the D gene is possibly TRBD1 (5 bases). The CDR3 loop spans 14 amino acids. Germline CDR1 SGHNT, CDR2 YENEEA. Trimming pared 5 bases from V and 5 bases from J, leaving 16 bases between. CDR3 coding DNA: TGTGCCAGCAGCCCCCGGTCAGGGTGGGACGAGCAGTACTTC. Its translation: CASSPRSGWDEQYF.

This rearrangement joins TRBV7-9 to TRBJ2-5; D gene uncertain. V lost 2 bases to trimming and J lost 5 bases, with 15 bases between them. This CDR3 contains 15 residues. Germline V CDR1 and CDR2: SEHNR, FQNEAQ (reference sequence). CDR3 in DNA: TGTGCCAGCAGCTTATTTTTGCGAGGTTCGGAGACCCAGTACTTC. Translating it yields CASSLFLRGSETQYF.

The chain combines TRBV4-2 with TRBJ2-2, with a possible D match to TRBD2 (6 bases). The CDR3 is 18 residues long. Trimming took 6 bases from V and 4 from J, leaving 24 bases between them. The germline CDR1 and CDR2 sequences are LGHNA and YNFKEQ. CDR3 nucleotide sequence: TGTGCCAGCAGTCGCGAGGGGTGGGGCGGGACGGGCACCGGGGAGCTGTTTTTT. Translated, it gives CASSREGWGGTGTGELFF.

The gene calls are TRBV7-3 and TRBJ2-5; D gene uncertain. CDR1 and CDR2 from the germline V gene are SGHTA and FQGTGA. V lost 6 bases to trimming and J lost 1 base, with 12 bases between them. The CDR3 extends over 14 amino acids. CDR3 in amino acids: CASSLKTGQETQYF. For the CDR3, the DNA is TGTGCCAGCAGTCTTAAAACCGGCCAAGAGACCCAGTACTTC.

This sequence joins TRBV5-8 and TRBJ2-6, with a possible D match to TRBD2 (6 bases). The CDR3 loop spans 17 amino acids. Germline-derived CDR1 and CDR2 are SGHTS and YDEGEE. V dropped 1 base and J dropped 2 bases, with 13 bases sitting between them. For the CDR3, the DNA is TGTGCCAGCAGCTTGCCGGGGGATTACACTGGGGCCAACGTCCTGACTTTC. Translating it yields CASSLPGDYTGANVLTF.

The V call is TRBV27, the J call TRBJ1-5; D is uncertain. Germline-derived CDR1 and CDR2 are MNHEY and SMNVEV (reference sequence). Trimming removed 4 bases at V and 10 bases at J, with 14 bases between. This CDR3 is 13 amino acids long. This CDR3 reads CASSYDPLFPQHF. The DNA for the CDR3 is TGTGCCAGCAGTTATGATCCACTATTTCCCCAGCATTTT.

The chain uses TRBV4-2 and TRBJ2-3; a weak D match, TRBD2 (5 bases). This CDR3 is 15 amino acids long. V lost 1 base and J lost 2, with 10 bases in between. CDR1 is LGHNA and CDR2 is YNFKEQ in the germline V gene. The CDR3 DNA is TGTGCCAGCAGCCAAGGTACTAGGACCACAGATACGCAGTATTTT. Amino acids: CASSQGTRTTDTQYF.

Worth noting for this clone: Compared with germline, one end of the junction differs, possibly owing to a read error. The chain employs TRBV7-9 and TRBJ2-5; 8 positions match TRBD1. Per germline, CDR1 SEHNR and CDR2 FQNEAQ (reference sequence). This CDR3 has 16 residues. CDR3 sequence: CSSSLTLTGVIETQYF. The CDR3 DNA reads TGTTCCAGCAGCTTAACCCTGACAGGGGTGATAGAGACCCAGTACTTC.

CDR3 sequence (DNA): TGTGCCAGCAGCCAGGGACTAGCGGGGGGACTTAATGAGCAGTTCTTC. Amino acids: CASSQGLAGGLNEQFF. V and J are TRBV7-2 and TRBJ2-1; 15 positions match TRBD2. CDR1 is SGHTA, CDR2 FQGNSA, per germline. The V and J ends lost 5 bases and 7 bases, in that order; junction bases with no gene match: 6. This CDR3 has 16 amino acids.